In its sample, the clone carrying this T cell receptor beta chain was seen once. The germline V gene encodes CDR1 SGHRS and CDR2 YFSETQ. With 3 bases removed from V and 5 bases from J, the gap between germline ends came to 5 bases. The CDR3 is made up of 11 amino acids. Time point reported: newly diagnosed, previously untreated cHL patient sample. The study purified CD4+ T cells from thawed PBMCs using magnetic negative selection. This sample stems from a study of PD-1 blockade in classical Hodgkin lymphoma. Here immunoSEQ multiplex PCR was the method, and the copy in TCRdb shows in-frame clones only, minus some. The sample comprises some 35,000 clones, 80% to 90% of which are singletons, and under 0.25% rests with the top ten.

The chain employs TRBV5-1 and TRBJ1-1, with D hard to call. The receptor comes from a human donor with classical Hodgkin lymphoma. The sequencing sample was made of CD4+ T cells from blood. Here the CDR3 reads CASSSQTEAFF. The CDR3 nucleotides are TGCGCCAGCAGCTCACAAACTGAAGCTTTCTTT.